Listed here is a single T cell receptor beta chain. Repertoires were generated with immunoSEQ multiplex PCR, while TCRdb's copy carries only in-frame clones and drops some. The sample comprises 90,000 to 150,000 clones, under 95% of which are singletons, and under 7% rests with the top ten. The germline gives CDR1 LGHNA, CDR2 YNFKEQ. The junction had 6 bases not matched to a gene; V was cut back by 5 bases and J by 4 bases. The CDR3 covers 15 residues. The data originate from a study of T cell changes during pregnancy in multiple sclerosis. The rearrangement uses TRBV4-2 and TRBJ2-7; 12 bases are a match to TRBD1. This clonotype was obtained from a female donor with multiple sclerosis, enrolled in a pregnancy study. The input for sequencing was peripheral blood, taken before pregnancy. CDR3 protein: CASSARGQGAYEQYF. The CDR3 nucleotides read TGTGCCAGCAGCGCTCGGGGACAGGGGGCGTACGAGCAGTACTTC.